One T cell receptor (beta chain) is described in this entry. As yet, its antigen is unknown. The CDR3 regions of TCR beta were amplified from RNA transcripts. HTBI primers drove first-round RT-PCR of the TCR CDR3. TCRdb reprocessed the multiplex PCR reads with MiXCR, giving one entry per CDR3 protein. Found here are about 420,000 distinct CDR3 sequences, 15% to 18% of them singletons; the top ten hold roughly 14%. Absence of ophthalmopathy progression within 18 months defined stable Graves' hyperthyroidism. This specimen belongs to a study of T cells in Graves' hyperthyroidism and ophthalmopathy. Findings of the study overall: Also found in blood were most expanded thyroid clonotypes above 0.001.

Germline CDR1 is SGHKS and CDR2 is YYEKEE (reference sequence). Deletions cut 4 bases from V and 5 bases from J, with 16 bases between. The CDR3 has 15 amino acids. This clonotype originated in a young woman with Graves' hyperthyroidism. This chain connects TRBV5-5 to TRBJ2-1; weak D call: TRBD2 (5 bases). What was sequenced was blood. CDR3 nucleotides: TGTGCCAGCAGCGTTCGACTTCACGGGGACAATGAGCAGTTCTTC. Translation gives CASSVRLHGDNEQFF.